These 5 T cell receptor beta chains were sequenced from one sample in a study of molecular identifiers for immune sequencing clone quantification. MiXCR, run by TCRdb on the PCR reads, gives a single entry per CDR3 protein. The table lists about 40,000 distinct CDR3 sequences, less than 20% of them singletons, with 7% to 9% in the top ten. Sequenced: naive CD8+ T cells from blood, with Jurkat cell RNA spiked in. Noted subset: FACS-sorted CD8+CD4-CCR7+CD45RA+ naive T cells. The origin of the receptors is a human donor in good health. Some libraries in this study had Jurkat cell RNA spiked in.

Turning to this clonotype: Possible read error: a much larger clone is one base away. The chain couples TRBV27 to TRBJ2-2; a possible D gene is TRBD1 (5 bases). The V and J ends lost 7 bases and 2 bases respectively, with 17 bases between them. The CDR3 consists of 16 residues. Per the germline V gene, CDR1 is MNHEY and CDR2 is SMNVEV (reference sequence). As DNA, the CDR3 is TGTGCCAGCAATCCGATAGGGGTGCTCAACACCGGGGAGCTGTTTTTT. Amino acids: CASNPIGVLNTGELFF.

This clonotype has ten or more counts. V usage is TRBV5-6 and J usage is TRBJ2-7; 8 bases agree with TRBD2. The CDR3 has 15 residues. The trim removed 4 bases at V and 4 bases at J, leaving 10 bases unmatched. CDR1 SGHDT and CDR2 YYEEEE come from the germline V gene. The CDR3 DNA reads as TGTGCCAGCAGCCTGGAGGGACTAGGGCGATACGAGCAGTACTTC. Encoded protein: CASSLEGLGRYEQYF.

Concerning this clonotype: One end of the junction fails to match germline, which may point to a read error. V usage is TRBV27 and J usage is TRBJ1-5; a possible D gene is TRBD1 (5 bases). Germline loops: CDR1 MNHEY, CDR2 SMNVEV (reference sequence). The CDR3 extends over 16 amino acids. CDR3 protein: CVSSLGAGPSNQPQHF. DNA for the CDR3: TGTGTCAGCAGCCTAGGGGCCGGACCTAGCAACCAGCCCCAGCATTTT.

This clonotype has a count of ten or more. The chain is built from TRBV13 and TRBJ2-7; 10 nucleotides match TRBD2. CDR1 is PRHDT, CDR2 FYEKMQ, per germline (reference sequence). The junction had 7 bases not matched to a gene; V was cut back by 0 bases and J by 2 bases. The CDR3 spans 17 residues. The DNA for the CDR3 is TGTGCCAGCAGCTTAGGCGTAGCGGGAGGTCCCCCCTACGAGCAGTACTTC. Encoded protein: CASSLGVAGGPPYEQYF.

In its sample, this clonotype was seen many times. This chain uses TRBV4-1 with TRBJ2-7; a possible D gene is TRBD2 (6 bases). V lost 3 bases and J lost 4, with 16 bases in between. The V gene's germline CDR1 is MGHRA and CDR2 YSYEKL. The CDR3 is 15 residues long. CDR3 DNA: TGCGCCAGCAGCCACCTTAGAGGCGGACTATACGAGCAGTACTTC. It encodes CASSHLRGGLYEQYF.